These T cell receptor beta chains were read from a single sample in a study of blood T cell repertoires in COVID-19. Repertoires were generated with immunoSEQ multiplex PCR, while TCRdb's copy carries only in-frame clones and drops some. The sample consists of roughly 250,000 clones, around 79% of them appearing once. The specimen sequenced was peripheral blood. The receptors were sampled from a woman older than 75 with acute or convalescent COVID-19. Each CDR3 is given with its conserved first and last residue. A D gene is named only where the DNA matches it firmly. Rows give clone size only sometimes, using once, few, many, or a class for an expanded clone.

v_gene	abundance	j_gene	d_gene	CDR3nt	CDR3aa
TRBV4-3	NA	TRBJ2-5	TRBD2	TGCGCCAGCAGCCAAGAGAGAGCTAGCGGGTCTCAAGAGACCCAGTACTTC	CASSQERASGSQETQYF
TRBV5-1	NA	TRBJ2-7	TRBD2	TGCGCCAGCAGCTTGGCCAGCGGGAGTTACTCCTACGAGCAGTACTTC	CASSLASGSYSYEQYF
TRBV7-2	NA	TRBJ1-3	TRBD1	TGTGCCAGCAGGCCCACGACAGGGGCATACTCTGGAAACACCATATATTTT	CASRPTTGAYSGNTIYF
TRBV19	NA	TRBJ2-1	TRBD2	TGTGCCAGTAGGGTACTAGCGGGAGTTGGTGAGCAGTTCTTC	CASRVLAGVGEQFF
TRBV9	NA	TRBJ2-2	NA	TGTGCCAGCAGCGTCACAGTTACCGGGGAGCTGTTTTTT	CASSVTVTGELFF
TRBV7-9	NA	TRBJ1-2	TRBD1	TGTGCCAGCAGCCCGACAGGGGATAACTATGGCTACACCTTC	CASSPTGDNYGYTF
TRBV30	NA	TRBJ2-5	TRBD2	TGTGCCTGGGCCGACCGACTAGCGGGCCAAGAGACCCAGTACTTC	CAWADRLAGQETQYF
TRBV10-3	NA	TRBJ1-1	NA	TGTGCCATCAGTGAGTCGGGGAGGGTAGGGATGAACACTGAAGCTTTCTTT	CAISESGRVGMNTEAFF
TRBV2	NA	TRBJ2-1	NA	TGTGCCAGCAGTATTAGCGGACCCTTGGGGAATGAGCAGTTCTTC	CASSISGPLGNEQFF
TRBV5-1	NA	TRBJ1-1	NA	TGCGCCAGCAGCTTCGGACAGACCCAGGAGGCTTTCTTT	CASSFGQTQEAFF
TRBV10-2	NA	TRBJ2-7	TRBD2	TGCGCCAGCAGTCATAGGGCTAGCGGGAGGGGCTCCTACGAGCAGTACTTC	CASSHRASGRGSYEQYF
TRBV4-1	NA	TRBJ2-7	TRBD2	TGCGCCAGCAGCCAAGGACTAGCGGGATCCCCGAGCTCCTACGAGCAGTACTTC	CASSQGLAGSPSSYEQYF
TRBV6-1	few	TRBJ1-2	TRBD1	TGTGCCAGCAGTGGGGAGGGGCAGGGACAGGCCTATGGCTACACCTTC	CASSGEGQGQAYGYTF
TRBV10-1	NA	TRBJ2-2	TRBD2	TGCGCCAGCAGTGAGACGACTAGCGGTTTTACTACCGGGGAGCTGTTTTTT	CASSETTSGFTTGELFF
TRBV5-4	NA	TRBJ2-3	NA	TGTGCCAGCAGCCTTCCTAGCACAGATACGCAGTATTTT	CASSLPSTDTQYF
TRBV5-1	NA	TRBJ2-3	NA	TGCGCCAGCAGCTTGGAGGGGCGGCGCACAGATACGCAGTATTTT	CASSLEGRRTDTQYF
TRBV2	NA	TRBJ1-5	TRBD1	TGTGCCAGCACTAGGACAGGGGGTATTACGGAGCCCCAGCATTTT	CASTRTGGITEPQHF
TRBV11-2	NA	TRBJ2-2	NA	TGTGCCAGTCAGACAGCGAACACCGGGGAGCTGTTTTTT	CASQTANTGELFF
TRBV28	NA	TRBJ1-5	NA	TGTGCCAGCAGTGCCACTCGGCCCCAGCATTTT	CASSATRPQHF
TRBV27	NA	TRBJ1-4	TRBD1	TGTGCCAGCAGTTCACTCGACAGGGGGACTCGCAAGGAACTGTTTTTT	CASSSLDRGTRKELFF
TRBV18	NA	TRBJ1-2	NA	TGTGCCAGCTCACCCCGCGGGGATAACTATGGCTACACCTTC	CASSPRGDNYGYTF
TRBV21-1	NA	TRBJ2-2	NA	TGTGCCAGCAGCGCCCGGACAGGGGTTTCCGGGGAGCTGTTTTTT	CASSARTGVSGELFF